These 23 T cell receptor beta chains came from one sample sequenced in a study of blood T cell repertoires in COVID-19. Sequencing was performed with immunoSEQ multiplex PCR; in TCRdb, only in-frame clones are kept and a portion is missing. Among nearly 300,000 clones listed, around 88% were seen once. The sample consisted of peripheral blood. These receptor sequences come from a woman aged 25 to 39 who had recovered from COVID-19.

This chain uses TRBV6-5 with TRBJ2-1; 9 bases align to TRBD2. The junction had 12 bases not matched to a gene; V was cut back by 7 bases and J by 14 bases. This CDR3 is 13 amino acids long. Germline CDR1 MNHEY, CDR2 SVGAGI. DNA for the CDR3: TGTGCCAGCACCCAATACGGACTAGCGTCGGAGTTCTTC. Translated: CASTQYGLASEFF.

The gene calls are TRBV19 and TRBJ1-1; 8 bases agree with TRBD1. The V segment lost 7 bases and the J segment 3 bases; nucleotides outside the gene matches: 4. CDR1 is LNHDA, CDR2 SQIVND, per germline (reference sequence). The CDR3 is 13 amino acids. The CDR3, as DNA: TGTGCCAGTACTGGACAGGGTGACACTGAAGCTTTCTTT. Residues: CASTGQGDTEAFF.

The rearrangement joins TRBV7-3 to TRBJ2-1; 7 nucleotides match TRBD1. The CDR3 loop spans 15 amino acids. Germline loops: CDR1 SGHTA, CDR2 FQGTGA. With 5 bases clipped from V and 0 bases from J, the junction kept 4 bases outside the gene matches. The CDR3 region is CASSGQASSYNEQFF. As DNA, the CDR3 is TGTGCCAGCAGCGGACAGGCAAGCTCCTACAATGAGCAGTTCTTC.

This clone has just a few counts. The chain is built from TRBV2 and TRBJ2-5, with D possibly matching TRBD1 (6 bases). Germline assignment: CDR1 SNHLY and CDR2 FYNNEI. The length of the CDR3 is 13 residues. Trimming left V 7 bases short and J 5 bases short, with 14 bases between. The CDR3 bases are TGTGCCAGCACTCCTCCAGGGGAGGAGACCCAGTACTTC. As protein: CASTPPGEETQYF.

The chain links TRBV19 to TRBJ1-1; possibly TRBD1 for D (5 bases). CDR3 size: 13 residues. V lost 5 bases, J lost 1 base, and 8 bases lay in between. Germline CDR1 and CDR2: LNHDA and SQIVND (reference sequence). This CDR3 reads CASSSGSNTEAFF. The DNA for the CDR3 is TGTGCCAGTAGTTCAGGGTCGAACACTGAAGCTTTCTTT. The whole variable domain, filled in from reference TRBV19 and TRBJ1-1, reads DGGITQSPKYLFRKEGQNVTLSCEQNLNHDAMYWYRQDPGQGLRLIYYSQIVNDFQKGDIAEGYSVSREKKESFPLTVTSAQKNPTAFYLCASSSGSNTEAFFGQGTRLTVV.

This clone was seen more than once but under ten times. The rearrangement joins TRBV5-6 to TRBJ1-1, with D unresolved. The CDR3 covers 11 residues. Germline CDR1 is SGHDT and CDR2 is YYEEEE. The ends were cut back, 6 bases at V and 7 bases at J, with 10 bases in the middle. CDR3 amino acids: CASTWEGEAFF. The CDR3 DNA sequence: TGTGCCAGCACCTGGGAGGGTGAAGCTTTCTTT.

V is TRBV5-6 and J is TRBJ1-2, with D perhaps matching TRBD1 (5 bases). Per germline, CDR1 SGHDT and CDR2 YYEEEE. CDR3 length: 12 amino acids. Between the trimmed V and J ends, which lost 3 bases and 7 bases, there was a span of 10 bases. CDR3 nucleotides: TGTGCCAGCAGCTACGGGACTGCTGGCTACACCTTC. Translating gives CASSYGTAGYTF.

This clone has just a few counts. J is TRBJ1-4 and V is TRBV2; D not certain. Trimming removed 7 bases at V and 5 bases at J, with 11 bases between. Germline V gives CDR1 SNHLY, CDR2 FYNNEI. The CDR3 has 13 residues. Here the CDR3 DNA reads TGTGCCAGCAAGTGGCAGATCAATGAAAAACTGTTTTTT. This translates into CASKWQINEKLFF.

J is TRBJ1-2 and V is TRBV30; 8 bases agree with TRBD1. The V gene's germline CDR1 is GTSNPN and CDR2 SVGIG (reference sequence). CDR3 length: 13 residues. With V trimmed by 3 bases and J by 2 bases, 2 bases remained unmatched. CDR3 nucleotide sequence: TGTGCCTGGAGGGACAGGGCCAACTATGGCTACACCTTC. As protein: CAWRDRANYGYTF.

This chain uses TRBV6-6 with TRBJ1-6, with a possible D match to TRBD1 (6 bases). V lost 2 bases, J lost 7 bases, and 12 bases lay in between. Germline V gene data show CDR1 as MNHNY and CDR2 as SVGAGI (reference sequence). The CDR3 is made up of 15 amino acids. The CDR3 reads CASSYAGQGNSPLHF. The CDR3 nucleotides read TGTGCCAGCAGTTACGCGGGCCAGGGGAATTCACCCCTCCACTTT.

This clone occurred a few times. J is TRBJ1-5 and V is TRBV12-3 or TRBV12-4; D call uncertain. The V and J ends lost 6 bases and 7 bases respectively, with 13 bases between them. The CDR3 has 13 residues. The CDR3 loop reads CASSSQSLQPQHF. CDR3 DNA sequence: TGTGCCAGCAGCTCCCAGTCCCTCCAGCCCCAGCATTTT.

V usage is TRBV6-6 and J usage is TRBJ1-1; no firm D call. Per the germline V gene, CDR1 is MNHNY and CDR2 is SVGAGI (reference sequence). This CDR3 has 14 residues. Trimming pared 0 bases from V and 0 bases from J, leaving 5 bases between. The CDR3 here is CASSYSNLNTEAFF. For the CDR3, the DNA is TGTGCCAGCAGTTACTCGAACTTGAACACTGAAGCTTTCTTT.

The sample holds a few counts of this clone. The chain uses TRBV29-1 and TRBJ2-1; the D is unclear. CDR3 length equals 15 residues. CDR1 is SQVTM, CDR2 ANQGSEA, per germline. The V and J ends lost 3 bases and 0 bases respectively, with 12 bases between them. This CDR3 reads CSVDYSRCSYNEQFF. The CDR3 bases are TGCAGCGTTGATTACAGCCGATGCTCCTACAATGAGCAGTTCTTC.

V gene TRBV5-6 combines with J gene TRBJ1-6, with a possible D match to TRBD1 (5 bases). Germline-derived CDR1 and CDR2 are SGHDT and YYEEEE. The CDR3 has 18 residues. The V gene lost 4 bases and the J gene lost 0 bases, with 17 bases spanning the gap. CDR3 loop: CASSPRWGRSSYNSPLHF. The CDR3 DNA sequence: TGTGCCAGCAGCCCCAGATGGGGGAGGAGCTCCTATAATTCACCCCTCCACTTT.

To note about this clone: The sample has other DNA sequences that encode this CDR3 too. V is TRBV7-2 and J is TRBJ2-7, with 10 positions matching TRBD1. The CDR3 spans 14 residues. CDR1 SGHTA and CDR2 FQGNSA come from the germline V gene. With V trimmed by 5 bases and J by 1 base, 2 bases remained unmatched. The CDR3 nucleotides read TGTGCCAGCAGCCGGGACAGGGGATCCTACGAGCAGTACTTC. Its translation: CASSRDRGSYEQYF.

This sequence joins TRBV5-1 and TRBJ2-1; D is undetermined. V was shortened by 6 bases and J by 0 bases, with 13 bases between the two germline ends. CDR3 size: 15 residues. Looked up from germline, CDR1 is SGHRS and CDR2 is YFSETQ. The CDR3 DNA reads TGCGCCAGCACGGTACAAGCGAGCTCCTACAATGAGCAGTTCTTC. Its translation is CASTVQASSYNEQFF.

The count of this clone is one. V and J are TRBV9 and TRBJ2-1, with 12 bases that match TRBD2. This CDR3 spans 17 amino acids. V gave up 1 base and J gave up 1 base; unmatched junction bases: 3. Germline assignment: CDR1 SGDLS and CDR2 YYNGEE. As DNA, the CDR3 is TGTGCCAGCAGCGTAACGGGACTAGCGGGTTCCTACAATGAGCAGTTCTTC. It yields the protein CASSVTGLAGSYNEQFF.

V and J are TRBV5-6 and TRBJ2-7, with D possibly TRBD1 on 5 matching bases. This CDR3 is 14 amino acids long. The ends were cut back, 2 bases at V and 4 bases at J, with 13 bases in the middle. Germline loops: CDR1 SGHDT, CDR2 YYEEEE. CDR3 sequence: CASSLVGDPYEQYF. The CDR3 nucleotides are TGTGCCAGCAGCTTAGTAGGGGATCCGTACGAGCAGTACTTC. Using reference TRBV5-6 and TRBJ2-7 for the parts outside the CDR3, the full variable domain is DAGVTQSPTHLIKTRGQQVTLRCSPKSGHDTVSWYQQALGQGPQFIFQYYEEEERQRGNFPDRFSGHQFPNYSSELNVNALLLGDSALYLCASSLVGDPYEQYFGPGTRLTVT.

The chain carries TRBV7-2 and TRBJ1-6; TRBD1 might be the D (6 bases). The germline gives CDR1 SGHTA, CDR2 FQGNSA. Trimming shortened V by 2 bases and J by 7 bases, and 15 bases separated the two germline ends. The CDR3 length is 16 residues. Here the CDR3 reads CASSLPFHGQNSPLHF. The CDR3, as DNA: TGTGCCAGCAGCTTACCCTTTCACGGACAGAATTCACCCCTCCACTTT.

The chain employs TRBV5-1 and TRBJ1-3, with D perhaps TRBD1 (6 bases). The CDR3 has 20 amino acids. Trimming stripped 0 bases from V and 0 bases from J, with 22 bases between. Germline V gene data show CDR1 as SGHRS and CDR2 as YFSETQ. Here the CDR3 DNA reads TGCGCCAGCAGCTTGGTGGCCGTTGCCGGCCTAGGGGGCTCTGGAAACACCATATATTTT. Translation gives CASSLVAVAGLGGSGNTIYF.

The V and J genes are TRBV5-1 and TRBJ2-2, with a tentative D call TRBD1 (5 bases). The CDR3 spans 14 residues. With 5 bases removed from V and 3 bases from J, the gap between germline ends came to 11 bases. Germline CDR1 is SGHRS and CDR2 is YFSETQ. Written as DNA, the CDR3 is TGCGCCAGCAGGTCCGACAGTTACACCGGGGAGCTGTTTTTT. Its translation: CASRSDSYTGELFF.

This clone has a single count. The V call is TRBV4-3, the J call TRBJ1-3; D is perhaps TRBD1 (5 bases). Germline V gene sequence: CDR1 LGHNA, CDR2 YSLEER. Trimming cost V 4 bases and J 4 bases, with 14 bases left between them. This CDR3 has 15 amino acids. CDR3 DNA sequence: TGCGCCAGCAGCCGTGGGGGGGGTGAAGGAAACACCATATATTTT. Translated: CASSRGGGEGNTIYF.

V and J are TRBV5-4 and TRBJ2-1, with TRBD1 matching over 7 bases. Trimming at V came to 4 bases and at J to 8 bases, leaving 9 bases not matched to a gene. The germline V gene has CDR1 SGHNT and CDR2 YYREEE (reference sequence). The CDR3 has 14 amino acids. CDR3 sequence: CASSVSGTEYEQFF. CDR3 DNA sequence: TGTGCCAGCAGCGTTTCCGGGACAGAGTATGAGCAGTTCTTC. Together with reference TRBV5-4 and TRBJ2-1, the CDR3 gives the full variable domain: ETGVTQSPTHLIKTRGQQVTLRCSSQSGHNTVSWYQQALGQGPQFIFQYYREEENGRGNFPPRFSGLQFPNYSSELNVNALELDDSALYLCASSVSGTEYEQFFGPGTRLTVL.